This T cell receptor beta chain was retrieved from a study of T-cell memory formation after mild COVID-19. TCRdb independently ran MiXCR on the 5' RACE reads; one entry per CDR3 protein. The table includes 140,000 or so distinct CDR3 sequences, 11% to 15% detected once. Findings and limits, study-wide: Day 15 to 85 contractors were CD4/CD8 balanced; later expanders leaned CD4+.

The CDR3 totals 15 residues. CDR1 and CDR2 from the germline V gene are MNHEY and SMNVEV (reference sequence). Trimming stripped 6 bases from V and 0 bases from J, with 12 bases between. To note about this clonotype: As yet, its antigen is unknown.

The TCR sequence derives from an adult woman who had mild COVID-19 (a few samples of this study predate the infection). Cell type and time point are not known. The V and J genes are TRBV27 and TRBJ2-1; D not certain. The sequenced material came from PBMCs or a T cell subset sorted from them (not recorded which). The CDR3 protein is CASSLRQVSYNEQFF. CDR3 nucleotide sequence: TGTGCCAGCAGCCTTCGGCAGGTCTCCTACAATGAGCAGTTCTTC.